These 14 T cell receptor beta chains were all obtained from the same sample, sequenced in a study of shared clonotypes between healthy human individuals. Clones were read by immunoSEQ multiplex PCR, and TCRdb kept only the in-frame ones, dropping some. The data hold around 700,000 clones, with 72% observed a single time. The specimen was memory CD4+ T cells sorted from blood. Subset in this sample: CD45RA-negative fraction. These receptors were collected from a young woman in good health.

CDR3 protein: CASSHATGELARDYGYTF. DNA of the CDR3: TGTGCCAGCAGCCACGCGACAGGGGAGCTAGCTAGGGACTATGGCTACACCTTC. The chain carries TRBV4-2 and TRBJ1-2, with 8 bases fitting TRBD1. The CDR3 length is 18 residues. Per germline, CDR1 LGHNA and CDR2 YNFKEQ. J was trimmed by 3 bases and V by 3 bases; bases with no gene match: 15.

V gene TRBV4-1 combines with J gene TRBJ2-7; D is unclear. The germline V gene encodes CDR1 MGHRA and CDR2 YSYEKL. There are 15 residues in the CDR3. V lost 4 bases, J lost 5 bases, and 18 bases lay in between. CDR3 sequence reads: CASSLKGLLRDEQYF. The CDR3 DNA is TGCGCCAGCAGCCTTAAGGGCCTCCTGCGAGACGAGCAGTACTTC.

The chain combines TRBV28 with TRBJ2-7, with 7 nucleotides matching TRBD2. Germline-derived CDR1 and CDR2 are MDHEN and SYDVKM. V lost 4 bases and J lost 3; bases outside the gene matches: 9. The CDR3 is 15 amino acids. The CDR3 is CASSSRGDWDYEQYF. The DNA for the CDR3 is TGTGCCAGCAGTTCCCGGGGGGACTGGGACTACGAGCAGTACTTC. The entire variable domain, with the rest obtained from reference TRBV28 and TRBJ2-7, is as follows: DVKVTQSSRYLVKRTGEKVFLECVQDMDHENMFWYRQDPGLGLRLIYFSYDVKMKEKGDIPEGYSVSREKKERFSLILESASTNQTSMYLCASSSRGDWDYEQYFGPGTRLTVT.

The chain has TRBV18 and TRBJ1-3; D ambiguous. The V end was cut by 3 bases, the J end by 0 bases, with 9 bases between. Germline CDR1 KGHSH, CDR2 LQKENI. The CDR3 length is 15 residues. CDR3 bases: TGTGCCAGCTCACCGGTGGCGGGCTCTGGAAACACCATATATTTT. This gives the protein CASSPVAGSGNTIYF.

The rearrangement uses TRBV4-1 and TRBJ2-4; no firm D call. Germline CDR1 and CDR2: MGHRA and YSYEKL. This CDR3 region has 20 residues. V lost 1 base and J lost 0, with 22 bases in between. CDR3 DNA sequence: TGCGCCAGCAGCCAAGGCCCTAAAAAAACCCCGAAACTAGCCAAAAACATTCAGTACTTC. Its protein product is CASSQGPKKTPKLAKNIQYF.

The J gene is TRBJ2-1, the V gene TRBV7-9; the match to TRBD2 covers 8 bases. Per germline, CDR1 SEHNR and CDR2 FQNEAQ (reference sequence). The V segment lost 5 bases and the J segment 15 bases; nucleotides outside the gene matches: 15. This CDR3 is built from 14 residues. The CDR3 region is CASSPRVLAGSPFF. The CDR3 DNA sequence: TGTGCCAGCAGCCCTAGGGTTTTAGCGGGATCGCCGTTCTTC.

The chain recombines TRBV4-1 with TRBJ1-1; unclear D gene. Germline V CDR1 and CDR2: MGHRA, YSYEKL. V was shortened by 2 bases and J by 0 bases, with 7 bases between the two germline ends. There are 14 residues in the CDR3. CDR3 coding DNA: TGCGCCAGCAGCCAAACTTATCTGAACACTGAAGCTTTCTTT. Translation gives CASSQTYLNTEAFF.

V gene TRBV6-5 combines with J gene TRBJ1-1, with D unresolved. V was clipped by 0 bases and J by 6 bases, with 11 bases between them. Looked up from germline, CDR1 is MNHEY and CDR2 is SVGAGI. The CDR3 runs 14 residues. In DNA, the CDR3 is TGTGCCAGCAGTTACTCGGGAGGGCGGTCTGAAGCTTTCTTT. Amino acid sequence: CASSYSGGRSEAFF.

This chain joins TRBV4-1 and TRBJ1-2; 7 positions agree with TRBD1. CDR3 length equals 14 residues. CDR1 and CDR2 from the germline V gene are MGHRA and YSYEKL. V gave up 4 bases and J gave up 8 bases; unmatched junction bases: 10. CDR3 nucleotides: TGCGCCAGCAGCCTACCGGGACAGAGAAAAGGCTACACCTTC. Amino acids: CASSLPGQRKGYTF.

The chain links TRBV11-2 to TRBJ2-2, with D tentatively TRBD1 (6 bases). Germline V lookup: CDR1 SGHAT, CDR2 FQNNGV. Trimming stripped 5 bases from V and 2 bases from J, with 15 bases between. The CDR3 loop spans 16 amino acids. CDR3 DNA: TGTGCCAGCAGCGGCTCTGGGGGCGTAAACACCGGGGAGCTGTTTTTT. Amino acids: CASSGSGGVNTGELFF.

This clone came up once. The V call is TRBV2, the J call TRBJ2-2, with a possible D match to TRBD2 (7 bases). Germline CDR1 and CDR2: SNHLY and FYNNEI. The CDR3 totals 14 residues. The ends were cut back, 6 bases at V and 7 bases at J, with 15 bases in the middle. CDR3 sequence: CASRARGASGELFF. The CDR3 DNA reads as TGTGCCAGCAGGGCTCGGGGGGCTAGCGGGGAGCTGTTTTTT.

This rearrangement joins TRBV19 to TRBJ2-6, with TRBD1 matching 11 bases. Per germline, CDR1 LNHDA and CDR2 SQIVND (reference sequence). There are 16 residues in the CDR3. V gave up 7 bases and J gave up 3 bases; unmatched junction bases: 5. Here the CDR3 reads CASTDRGLGGANVLTF. In DNA form, the CDR3 reads TGTGCCAGTACGGACAGGGGGCTTGGTGGGGCCAACGTCCTGACTTTC.

This chain joins TRBV19 and TRBJ1-4; 7 bases are shared with TRBD1. The CDR3 is 14 residues long. V trimming: 6 bases; J trimming: 5 bases; junction bases outside the gene matches: 6. Germline V gene sequence: CDR1 LNHDA, CDR2 SQIVND (reference sequence). CDR3 region: CASRAGTDNEKLFF. The CDR3 DNA sequence: TGTGCCAGTAGGGCCGGGACAGACAATGAAAAACTGTTTTTT.

V usage is TRBV28 and J usage is TRBJ1-1; 9 bases are a match to TRBD1. This CDR3 region has 16 residues. Germline CDR1 is MDHEN and CDR2 is SYDVKM. V gave up 4 bases and J gave up 0 bases; unmatched junction bases: 6. Here the CDR3 reads CASSSSGTGLNTEAFF. The CDR3 nucleotides read TGTGCCAGCAGTTCCTCCGGGACAGGGTTGAACACTGAAGCTTTCTTT.